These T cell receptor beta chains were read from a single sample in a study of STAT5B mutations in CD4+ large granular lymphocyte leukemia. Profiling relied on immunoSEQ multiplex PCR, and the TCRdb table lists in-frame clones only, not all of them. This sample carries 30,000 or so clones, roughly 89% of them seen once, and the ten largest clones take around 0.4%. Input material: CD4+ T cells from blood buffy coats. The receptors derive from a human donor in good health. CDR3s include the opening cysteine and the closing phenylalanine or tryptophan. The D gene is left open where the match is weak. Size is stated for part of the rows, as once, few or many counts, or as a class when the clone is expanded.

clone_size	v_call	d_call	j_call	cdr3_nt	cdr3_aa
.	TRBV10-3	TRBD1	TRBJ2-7	TGTGCCATCAGGACCGGGACAGGGGGGACCTACGAGCAGTACTTC	CAIRTGTGGTYEQYF
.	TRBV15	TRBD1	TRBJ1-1	TGTGCCACCAGCGGCCGGGACAGGTTTCGGGTGAACACTGAAGCTTTCTTT	CATSGRDRFRVNTEAFF
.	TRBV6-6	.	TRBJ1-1	TGTGCCACCGAGGACTTGTTGAACACTGAAGCTTTCTTT	CATEDLLNTEAFF
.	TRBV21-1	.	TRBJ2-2	TGTGCCAGCACCTCCAGGACTAGCGGGAGGTCCCCAAACACCGGGGAGCTGTTTTTT	CASTSRTSGRSPNTGELFF
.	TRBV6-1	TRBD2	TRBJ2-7	TGTGCCAGCAGTGAACTAGCGGACTCCTGCGAGCAGTACTTC	CASSELADSCEQYF
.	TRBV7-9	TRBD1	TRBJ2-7	TGTGCCAGCAGCTTAGCTGGACAGGGGGGGTACGAGCAGTACTTC	CASSLAGQGGYEQYF
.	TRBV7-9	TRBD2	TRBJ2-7	TGTGCCAGCAGCCCCGGACTAGCGGCGCCGAGGTCCTACGAGCAGTACTTC	CASSPGLAAPRSYEQYF
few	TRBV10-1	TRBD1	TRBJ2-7	TGCGCCAGCAGCGAGGGGACAGGGGACTACGAGCAGTACTTC	CASSEGTGDYEQYF
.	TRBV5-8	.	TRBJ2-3	TGTGCCAGCAGCTTGGGCCGACTAGGAGCGGGCACAGATACGCAGTATTTT	CASSLGRLGAGTDTQYF
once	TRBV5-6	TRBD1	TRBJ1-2	TGTGCCAGCAGCTTACCAGGGGGCTATGGCTACACCTTC	CASSLPGGYGYTF
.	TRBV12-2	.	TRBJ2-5	TGTGCAAGTTCCCAAGGGACTAGCGGGAGTGTCGTTGACCAAGAGACCCAGTACTTC	CASSQGTSGSVVDQETQYF
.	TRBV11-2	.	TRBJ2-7	TGTGCCAGCAGCCCAAGGGGGACCCAAGCTCTCGAGCAGTACTTC	CASSPRGTQALEQYF
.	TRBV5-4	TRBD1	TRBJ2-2	TGTGCCAGCAGCTTGGAGGGGACAGGGGATAACACCGGGGAGCTGTTTTTT	CASSLEGTGDNTGELFF
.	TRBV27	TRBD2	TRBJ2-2	TGTGCCAGCACCAAGGAACTAGCGGGAACCGGGGAGCTGTTTTTT	CASTKELAGTGELFF